A selection of T cell receptor beta chains follows, all from one sample in a study of CD8+ T cells in alopecia areata. Profiling relied on immunoSEQ multiplex PCR, and the TCRdb table lists in-frame clones only, not all of them. The table shows 120,000 or so clones, with roughly three fifths occurring only once. This material consisted of CD4+ T cells sorted from blood, taken at week 0. These receptors all come from a human donor with alopecia areata. Each CDR3 is given with its conserved first and last residue. The D gene is left open where the match is weak.

v_call | d_call | cdr3_aa
TRBV29-1 | . | CSVDRGRGQTMNTEAFF
TRBV30 | . | CAWSVQVVYEQFF
TRBV18 | . | CASSPPSGAYEQYF
TRBV2 | TRBD1 | CASSEWTGWDNQPQHF
TRBV29-1 | TRBD1 | CSALTDRRDTEAFF
TRBV4-3 | . | CASSQVGALGRETQYF
TRBV2 | . | CASSEVRGGTDTQYF
TRBV7-9 | . | CASSTRGEQYF
TRBV6-6 | . | CASSPGHRVPDTQYF
TRBV6-5 | TRBD2 | CASSYTGTSGLETQYF
TRBV6-6 | . | CASSYGLAHVYNEQFF
TRBV9 | TRBD1 | CASSPQGTVKETQYF
TRBV18 | TRBD2 | CASSLHLPGLKSSTDTQYF
TRBV5-4 | TRBD1 | CASSSWTGGTDTQYF
TRBV9 | . | CASSVGSGANEKLFF
TRBV20-1 | . | CSVKSFNGYTF
TRBV21-1 | . | CASPNLAGETPSTDTQYF
TRBV7-2 | . | CASSTAGTGELFF
TRBV6-5 | . | CASMTGREQYF
TRBV9 | . | CASSVEGERQYF
TRBV19 | TRBD1 | CASSMGQGTGFAGELFF
TRBV5-6 | . | CASSLAAQETQYF
TRBV2 | . | CASSEALGDGLEAFF
TRBV7-9 | . | CASSLVPSQETQYF
TRBV6-5 | . | CASRAGSSYNEQFF
TRBV27 | TRBD2 | CASSSLASGSWVDTQYF
TRBV27 | . | CASRHKGAASSGNTIYF
TRBV4-1 | . | CASSRSQATNTGELFF
TRBV19 | TRBD2 | CAIRGGTYNEQFF
TRBV5-1 | TRBD2 | CASSPGGGAQSYEQYF